Listed here are 6 T cell receptor beta chains from one sample, sequenced in a study of cytomegalovirus exposure and HLA in healthy donors. This table comes from immunoSEQ multiplex PCR, and its TCRdb copy is limited to in-frame clones, with some not included. This repertoire shows approximately 210,000 clones, roughly 88% found once; its top ten account for over 2.5%. The sequenced sample consisted of PBMCs. The receptors shown here come from a young woman in good health and CMV-seronegative.

This clone was seen just once. The chain has TRBV7-8 and TRBJ1-4; 7 bases match TRBD1. Germline V gives CDR1 SGHVS, CDR2 FQNEAQ. V gave up 4 bases and J gave up 2 bases; unmatched junction bases: 4. The CDR3 has 15 amino acids. CDR3 region: CASSSTGATNEKLFF. As DNA, the CDR3 is TGTGCCAGCAGCTCTACAGGGGCCACTAATGAAAAACTGTTTTTT.

The rearrangement uses TRBV6-4 and TRBJ2-7, with D tentatively TRBD2 (6 bases). This CDR3 contains 15 residues. Looked up from germline, CDR1 is MRHNA and CDR2 is SNTAGT. With 10 bases removed from V and 5 bases from J, the gap between germline ends came to 24 bases. Here the CDR3 reads CANNGGGGLPNEQYF. CDR3 bases: TGTGCCAACAATGGGGGTGGGGGACTCCCAAACGAGCAGTACTTC.

The chain uses TRBV6-1 and TRBJ1-2; 10 nucleotides align to TRBD1. Germline-derived CDR1 and CDR2 are MNHNS and SASEGT. V lost 8 bases to trimming and J lost 3 bases; unmatched junction nucleotides: 9. The CDR3 has 15 amino acids. The CDR3, as DNA: TGTGCCAGCCAGGGACAGGGGAGGGCTTACTATGGCTACACCTTC. This sequence encodes CASQGQGRAYYGYTF.

The rearrangement joins TRBV19 to TRBJ2-1; possible D gene TRBD1, 6 bases. This CDR3 has 15 residues. V shed 5 bases and J shed 2 bases, with 13 bases lying between them. CDR1 LNHDA and CDR2 SQIVND come from the germline V gene (reference sequence). CDR3 sequence: CASSYPGHPYNEQFF. The CDR3 nucleotides are TGTGCCAGTAGTTATCCGGGACACCCCTACAATGAGCAGTTCTTC.

The genes are TRBV7-9 and TRBJ2-1, with 10 bases that match TRBD2. This CDR3 comprises 15 residues. Trimming at V came to 5 bases and at J to 4 bases, leaving 5 bases not matched to a gene. Germline CDR1 reads SEHNR; CDR2 reads FQNEAQ (reference sequence). The CDR3 region has the DNA TGTGCCAGCAGCCAGACTAGCGGGTCATACAATGAGCAGTTCTTC. It specifies CASSQTSGSYNEQFF. Drawing the rest from reference TRBV7-9 and TRBJ2-1, the complete variable domain is DTGVSQNPRHKITKRGQNVTFRCDPISEHNRLYWYRQTLGQGPEFLTYFQNEAQLEKSRLLSDRFSAERPKGSFSTLEIQRTEQGDSAMYLCASSQTSGSYNEQFFGPGTRLTVL.

The J gene is TRBJ2-3, the V gene TRBV7-6; possibly TRBD1 for D (6 bases). There are 13 residues in the CDR3. Trimming removed 1 base from V and 6 bases from J, with 8 bases in between. Per germline, CDR1 SGHVS and CDR2 FNYEAQ. CDR3 sequence: CASSLGGPDTQYF. In DNA form, the CDR3 reads TGTGCCAGCAGCTTAGGGGGGCCGGATACGCAGTATTTT.